The 21 T cell receptor beta chains listed next were all sequenced from one sample in a study of T cells after yellow fever vaccination. A single record per CDR3 protein comes from TCRdb applying MiXCR to the 5' RACE reads. The data contain 500,000 to 550,000 distinct CDR3 sequences, 21% of them singletons. The sequencing here drew on PBMCs, taken approximately 22 days after the first yellow fever vaccination. These receptor sequences come from a man aged 18 to 29 who received the YFV17D yellow fever vaccine.

This chain joins TRBV7-2 and TRBJ2-2; the match to TRBD2 covers 9 bases. Germline lookup yields CDR1 SGHTA and CDR2 FQGNSA. The CDR3 length is 16 residues. V was clipped by 5 bases and J by 7 bases; unmatched bases: 11. CDR3 DNA: TGTGCCAGCAGCGCAACTGGCCTAGCGGGGATCGGGGAGCTGTTTTTT. It specifies CASSATGLAGIGELFF.

This clonotype turned up a few times. The chain recombines TRBV11-1 with TRBJ2-4; TRBD1 aligns across 7 bases. CDR1 and CDR2 (germline): SGHAT, FQDESV (reference sequence). V dropped 5 bases and J dropped 7; count of bases not matched to a gene: 5. The CDR3 runs 13 residues. CDR3 residues: CASSEIQGNIQYF. The CDR3 DNA reads as TGTGCCAGCAGCGAAATACAGGGGAACATTCAGTACTTC.

V is TRBV5-1 and J is TRBJ1-2; 12 bases line up with TRBD1. Germline assignment: CDR1 SGHRS and CDR2 YFSETQ. Trimming removed 3 bases from V and 7 bases from J; junction bases left unmatched: 1. The CDR3 is 13 amino acids. The CDR3 bases are TGCGCCAGCAGCTGGGACAGGGGGCTTGGCTACACCTTC. This codes for CASSWDRGLGYTF.

This clonotype was found a few times. The chain combines TRBV2 with TRBJ2-1; maybe TRBD1 (6 bases). This CDR3 comprises 14 residues. Between the trimmed V and J ends, which lost 5 bases and 6 bases, there was a span of 14 bases. Looked up from germline, CDR1 is SNHLY and CDR2 is FYNNEI. The CDR3 loop reads CASSPDRNGNEQFF. CDR3 sequence (DNA): TGTGCCAGCAGTCCGGACAGAAACGGCAATGAGCAGTTCTTC.

The chain has TRBV18 and TRBJ2-1; TRBD2 agrees at 10 bases. The CDR3 has 19 residues. After removal of 3 bases from V and 5 bases from J, the junction contained 16 bases not matched to a gene. Germline V CDR1 and CDR2: KGHSH, LQKENI. The CDR3 region is CASSPLLATSGGANNEQFF. The DNA of the CDR3 is TGTGCCAGCTCACCTCTACTGGCGACGAGCGGGGGGGCTAACAATGAGCAGTTCTTC.

This clonotype was seen a few times. The V gene is TRBV19, the J gene TRBJ2-1; no clear D gene. The CDR3 length is 15 residues. Germline V lookup: CDR1 LNHDA, CDR2 SQIVND (reference sequence). Between the trimmed V and J ends, which lost 0 bases and 5 bases, there was a span of 11 bases. For the CDR3, the DNA is TGTGCCAGTAGTATAGAGTGGGCCACACACAATGAGCAGTTCTTC. The encoded protein is CASSIEWATHNEQFF.

This clonotype turned up a few times. V and J are TRBV5-4 and TRBJ2-7; 7 bases line up with TRBD1. J gave up 7 bases and V 4 bases, and 17 bases lay outside the gene matches. The germline V gene has CDR1 SGHNT and CDR2 YYREEE (reference sequence). CDR3 length equals 16 residues. Written as DNA, the CDR3 is TGTGCCAGCAGCGGGGTCCCGGACAGGTCCCTTGGGGAGCAGTACTTC. This translates into CASSGVPDRSLGEQYF.

This chain joins TRBV20-1 and TRBJ2-7, with 7 bases identical to TRBD1. Germline V gene data show CDR1 as DFQATT and CDR2 as SNEGSKA (reference sequence). The CDR3 runs to 14 residues. The V segment lost 4 bases and the J segment 0 bases; nucleotides outside the gene matches: 6. CDR3: CSANLQGPSYEQYF. The CDR3 DNA is TGCAGTGCTAACCTACAGGGGCCCTCCTACGAGCAGTACTTC.

This clonotype was counted many times. J is TRBJ2-7 and V is TRBV7-9, with a weak D call TRBD2 (6 bases). Germline V gene lookup returns CDR1 SEHNR and CDR2 FQNEAQ (reference sequence). This CDR3 has 14 amino acids. With 3 bases removed from V and 2 bases from J, the gap between germline ends came to 11 bases. CDR3 region: CASSLGRTTYEQYF. CDR3 nucleotides: TGTGCCAGCAGCTTGGGGCGGACTACCTACGAGCAGTACTTC.

This clonotype showed up just a few times. The chain is built from TRBV19 and TRBJ1-2; a possible D gene is TRBD1 (6 bases). The V gene lost 5 bases and the J gene lost 0 bases, with 16 bases spanning the gap. The V gene's germline CDR1 is LNHDA and CDR2 SQIVND (reference sequence). The CDR3 sequence is 16 residues long. CDR3 DNA: TGTGCCAGTAGTTATTTCAGGGCAGGGGCTAACTATGGCTACACCTTC. It encodes CASSYFRAGANYGYTF.

This clonotype was recorded a few times. The chain uses TRBV12-3 or TRBV12-4 and TRBJ2-1; D uncertain. The CDR3 has 15 amino acids. V was trimmed by 0 bases and J by 6 bases, leaving 12 bases between them. In DNA form, the CDR3 reads TGTGCCAGCAGTTTAGCGCCCGGCCCCGGCAATGAGCAGTTCTTC. As protein: CASSLAPGPGNEQFF.

This clonotype was detected a few times. This chain uses TRBV7-9 with TRBJ2-7; D unclear. CDR1 is SEHNR, CDR2 FQNEAQ, per germline (reference sequence). The CDR3 has 14 residues. V was pared by 1 base and J by 8 bases, with 15 bases between. The CDR3, as DNA: TGTGCCAGCAGCTTAGTCCCACCACTACGAAAGCAGTACTTC. Translating gives CASSLVPPLRKQYF.

This clonotype turned up a few times. The gene calls are TRBV4-1 and TRBJ2-5; D is undetermined. The CDR3 sequence is 15 residues long. Germline V gene data show CDR1 as MGHRA and CDR2 as YSYEKL. V lost 0 bases and J 0 bases, leaving 8 bases between the germline ends. The DNA for the CDR3 is TGCGCCAGCAGCCAAGAGATTGGAAACCAAGAGACCCAGTACTTC. Its translation: CASSQEIGNQETQYF.

The rearrangement joins TRBV6-2 or TRBV6-3 to TRBJ1-1; 7 nucleotides line up with TRBD1. There are 16 residues in the CDR3. Germline V lookup: CDR1 MNHEY, CDR2 SVGEGT. After removal of 5 bases from V and 5 bases from J, the junction contained 14 bases not matched to a gene. This CDR3 is CASSGGQRGGGTEAFF. The CDR3 DNA follows: TGTGCCAGCAGTGGGGGACAGAGGGGAGGAGGGACTGAAGCTTTCTTT.

The chain uses TRBV25-1 and TRBJ2-1, with D perhaps matching TRBD1 or TRBD2 (6 bases each). The germline V and J ends were trimmed by 1 base and 2 bases, with 9 bases remaining between them. CDR3 length: 15 amino acids. Germline loops: CDR1 MGHDK, CDR2 SYGVNS. CDR3 nucleotides: TGTGCCAGCAGTGAATGGGGGGCGACCTACAATGAGCAGTTCTTC. Amino acids: CASSEWGATYNEQFF. The full variable domain, in which reference TRBV25-1 and TRBJ2-1 provide the parts outside the CDR3, is EADIYQTPRYLVIGTGKKITLECSQTMGHDKMYWYQQDPGMELHLIHYSYGVNSTEKGDLSSESTVSRIRTEHFPLTLESARPSHTSQYLCASSEWGATYNEQFFGPGTRLTVL.

This clonotype was seen a handful of times. V gene TRBV6-2 or TRBV6-3 combines with J gene TRBJ2-2; a possible D gene is TRBD2 (5 bases). The CDR3 loop spans 15 amino acids. V was pared by 5 bases and J by 4 bases, with 14 bases between. Germline loops: CDR1 MNHEY, CDR2 SVGEGT. The CDR3 spells CASSNTGKGTGELFF. The CDR3 region has the DNA TGTGCCAGCAGTAACACGGGGAAAGGCACCGGGGAGCTGTTTTTT.

This chain connects TRBV3-1 to TRBJ1-1, with 8 bases matching TRBD1. The CDR3 contains 14 residues. The germline gives CDR1 LGHDT, CDR2 YNNKEL (reference sequence). V was pared by 6 bases and J by 4 bases, with 7 bases of the junction left unmatched. This CDR3 is CASSGTGSSTEAFF. CDR3 coding DNA: TGTGCCAGCAGTGGGACAGGCAGTTCCACTGAAGCTTTCTTT. The whole variable domain, remainder taken from reference TRBV3-1 and TRBJ1-1, is DTAVSQTPKYLVTQMGNDKSIKCEQNLGHDTMYWYKQDSKKFLKIMFSYNNKELIINETVPNRFSPKSPDKAHLNLHINSLELGDSAVYFCASSGTGSSTEAFFGQGTRLTVV.

The chain joins TRBV7-2 to TRBJ2-3, with unresolved D. V lost 7 bases and J lost 6, with 14 bases in between. CDR1 and CDR2 from the germline V gene are SGHTA and FQGNSA. The CDR3 runs to 13 residues. The CDR3 region is CASKDFGRDTQYF. The CDR3 DNA reads as TGTGCCAGCAAAGATTTTGGACGTGATACGCAGTATTTT.

The chain recombines TRBV6-5 with TRBJ2-7, with D possibly matching TRBD1 (6 bases). There are 14 residues in the CDR3. Trimming took off 2 bases at V and 4 bases at J, with 12 bases between the two ends. The germline CDR1 and CDR2 sequences are MNHEY and SVGAGI. CDR3 bases: TGTGCCAGCAGTTACGCAGGGGCAGGGTACGAGCAGTACTTC. Its translation: CASSYAGAGYEQYF.

This clonotype has just a few counts. The V and J genes are TRBV6-1 and TRBJ2-7, with TRBD1 as a possible D gene (6 bases). Germline V lookup: CDR1 MNHNS, CDR2 SASEGT. V lost 6 bases, J lost 2 bases, and 11 bases lay in between. CDR3 length: 13 amino acids. The CDR3 region has the DNA TGTGCCAGCAGCAAACACAGGGCCTACGAGCAGTACTTC. Encoded protein: CASSKHRAYEQYF.

This chain joins TRBV4-3 and TRBJ1-1; D perhaps matches TRBD1 (5 bases). This CDR3 is 14 amino acids long. V gave up 4 bases and J gave up 12 bases, with 21 bases separating them. CDR1 is LGHNA and CDR2 is YSLEER in the germline V gene. CDR3 bases: TGCGCCAGCAGCCTAGCTCGAGAGGGGCTAGAAACTTTCTTT. Its protein is CASSLAREGLETFF.